The 24 T cell receptor beta chains reported below all come from one sample, sequenced in a study of OX40 agonist ivuxolimab in advanced cancers. The assay was immunoSEQ multiplex PCR, and TCRdb's table has in-frame clones only and misses some. The data hold 95,000 to 110,000 clones, with approximately 90% observed a single time. The sequencing used CD4+ or CD8+ T cells sorted from blood, collected in a trial of the OX40 agonist ivuxolimab. The receptor set was obtained from an adult with an advanced solid tumor such as melanoma, head and neck, liver or kidney cancer.

By share, this clone ranks as medium-sized. The chain employs TRBV18 and TRBJ1-5; D might be TRBD1 (6 bases). Trimming removed 0 bases at V and 0 bases at J, with 9 bases between. The CDR3 runs 16 residues. The V gene's germline CDR1 is KGHSH and CDR2 LQKENI. Here the CDR3 DNA reads TGTGCCAGCTCACCACCGGACAGACCTAGCAATCAGCCCCAGCATTTT. Amino acids: CASSPPDRPSNQPQHF.

This clone turned up a few times. The genes are TRBV7-8 and TRBJ1-5, with unresolved D. Trimming shortened V by 1 base and J by 4 bases, and 8 bases separated the two germline ends. Germline V gene sequence: CDR1 SGHVS, CDR2 FQNEAQ. The CDR3 spans 14 residues. The CDR3, as DNA: TGTGCCAGCAGCTTAGTGGGAGGGAATCAGCCCCAGCATTTT. This sequence encodes CASSLVGGNQPQHF. Complete variable domain (other parts from reference TRBV7-8 and TRBJ1-5): GAGVSQSPRYKVAKRGQDVALRCDPISGHVSLFWYQQALGQGPEFLTYFQNEAQLDKSGLPSDRFFAERPEGSVSTLKIQRTQQEDSAVYLCASSLVGGNQPQHFGDGTRLSIL.

In regard to this clone: A junction boundary mismatches the germline segment, possibly from a read error. The V call is TRBV5-8, the J call TRBJ1-4; D remains ambiguous. Germline V gene sequence: CDR1 SGHTS, CDR2 YDEGEE. The CDR3 runs 17 residues. CDR3 sequence reads: CASSRPGPQSTNEILFF. The CDR3 nucleotides read TGTGCCAGCAGCCGCCCCGGGCCTCAGTCAACTAATGAAATACTGTTTTTT.

The gene calls are TRBV2 and TRBJ2-7; TRBD1 is a possible D gene (5 bases). Looked up from germline, CDR1 is SNHLY and CDR2 is FYNNEI. With 6 bases removed from V and 7 bases from J, the gap between germline ends came to 10 bases. The CDR3 runs 11 residues. The CDR3 loop reads CASRAGQEQYF. The CDR3 bases are TGTGCCAGCAGGGCAGGGCAAGAGCAGTACTTC.

The gene calls are TRBV25-1 and TRBJ2-1; TRBD2 agrees at 16 bases. V shed 8 bases, J shed 10 bases, and the junction held 5 bases outside the gene matches. Germline V CDR1 and CDR2: MGHDK, SYGVNS. The length of the CDR3 is 14 residues. In DNA form, the CDR3 reads TGTGCCAGCTCCGCGGGACTAGCGGGAGGGGAGCAGTTCTTC. Protein: CASSAGLAGGEQFF.

The chain employs TRBV27 and TRBJ2-5, with TRBD1 matching over 8 bases. V was clipped by 8 bases and J by 1 base; unmatched bases: 6. Germline CDR1 reads MNHEY; CDR2 reads SMNVEV (reference sequence). The CDR3 has 14 amino acids. This chain's CDR3 is CASGRQGSQETQYF. CDR3 nucleotides: TGTGCCAGCGGCCGACAGGGGTCCCAAGAGACCCAGTACTTC.

This chain joins TRBV2 and TRBJ2-7; D may be TRBD2 (6 bases). This CDR3 is 15 amino acids long. CDR1 is SNHLY and CDR2 is FYNNEI in the germline V gene. The ends were cut back, 7 bases at V and 3 bases at J, with 19 bases in the middle. This chain's CDR3 is CASKGGNWRGYEQYF. CDR3 nucleotides: TGTGCCAGCAAAGGCGGGAACTGGCGGGGCTACGAGCAGTACTTC.

This clone occurred once. The chain carries TRBV7-3 and TRBJ1-4; D unclear. The CDR3 loop spans 12 amino acids. CDR1 SGHTA and CDR2 FQGTGA come from the germline V gene. The ends were cut back, 7 bases at V and 8 bases at J, with 11 bases in the middle. The DNA of the CDR3 is TGTGCCAGCACCCTTCCGGGGGAAAAACTGTTTTTT. Translated: CASTLPGEKLFF. Using reference TRBV7-3 and TRBJ1-4 for the parts outside the CDR3, the full variable domain is GAGVSQTPSNKVTEKGKYVELRCDPISGHTALYWYRQSLGQGPEFLIYFQGTGAADDSGLPNDRFFAVRPEGSVSTLKIQRTERGDSAVYLCASTLPGEKLFFGSGTQLSVL.

This chain links TRBV2 with TRBJ2-3, with D maybe TRBD2 (5 bases). The CDR3 extends over 14 amino acids. Trimming removed 8 bases at V and 1 base at J, with 13 bases between. Germline loops: CDR1 SNHLY, CDR2 FYNNEI. DNA of the CDR3: TGTGCCAGCGGGAGACGTAGCCGCACAGATACGCAGTATTTT. It encodes CASGRRSRTDTQYF.

The chain recombines TRBV5-1 with TRBJ2-2; D is possibly TRBD2 (6 bases). CDR3 length: 12 amino acids. V lost 3 bases, J lost 7 bases, and 7 bases lay in between. Germline assignment: CDR1 SGHRS and CDR2 YFSETQ. The CDR3 DNA follows: TGCGCCAGCAGCTCGGGACTCGGGGAGCTGTTTTTT. The encoded protein is CASSSGLGELFF.

J is TRBJ2-3 and V is TRBV5-4; D possibly matches TRBD1 or TRBD2 (5 bases each). This CDR3 contains 14 residues. Trimming pared 4 bases from V and 7 bases from J, leaving 16 bases between. Per germline, CDR1 SGHNT and CDR2 YYREEE (reference sequence). CDR3 nucleotide sequence: TGTGCCAGCAGCCAAACGGGGCCTAAGAATACGCAGTATTTT. Its translation: CASSQTGPKNTQYF.

The chain couples TRBV27 to TRBJ1-5, with D uncertain. CDR3 size: 15 residues. Germline CDR1 reads MNHEY; CDR2 reads SMNVEV (reference sequence). V gave up 8 bases and J gave up 3 bases, with 17 bases separating them. CDR3 nucleotide sequence: TGTGCCAGCTCTGAAATCGGGGTAGCCAATCAGCCCCAGCATTTT. Its protein is CASSEIGVANQPQHF.

The CDR3 coding sequence is TGTGCCAGTAGCCCTATTGGGCTGGGTTGGGCTGAAGCTTTCTTT. It encodes CASSPIGLGWAEAFF. J is TRBJ1-1 and V is TRBV19; the D is unclear. V was clipped by 6 bases and J by 6 bases, with 20 bases between them. The germline gives CDR1 LNHDA, CDR2 SQIVND (reference sequence). CDR3 length equals 15 residues. The full variable domain, completed using reference TRBV19 and TRBJ1-1, is DGGITQSPKYLFRKEGQNVTLSCEQNLNHDAMYWYRQDPGQGLRLIYYSQIVNDFQKGDIAEGYSVSREKKESFPLTVTSAQKNPTAFYLCASSPIGLGWAEAFFGQGTRLTVV.

This chain joins TRBV5-8 and TRBJ1-2, with a weak D call TRBD1 (5 bases). Germline values: CDR1 SGHTS, CDR2 YDEGEE. This CDR3 is built from 15 residues. The V end lost 0 bases, the J end lost 2 bases, and 11 bases lay between the germline ends. CDR3 sequence reads: CASSLGRQGNYGYTF. The CDR3 region has the DNA TGTGCCAGCAGCTTGGGGCGTCAGGGAAACTATGGCTACACCTTC.

The J gene is TRBJ1-2, the V gene TRBV5-1; possibly TRBD1 for D (5 bases). CDR3 size: 15 residues. Germline V gives CDR1 SGHRS, CDR2 YFSETQ. Trimming stripped 0 bases from V and 0 bases from J, with 9 bases between. CDR3 DNA sequence: TGCGCCAGCAGCTTGGGGGGCGGAACTAACTATGGCTACACCTTC. This codes for CASSLGGGTNYGYTF.

The chain uses TRBV25-1 and TRBJ2-7; D is undetermined. V was shortened by 3 bases and J by 6 bases, with 12 bases between the two germline ends. Germline values: CDR1 MGHDK, CDR2 SYGVNS. This CDR3 is built from 13 residues. In DNA form, the CDR3 reads TGTGCCAGCAGTGACATCTGGGCTCGCGAGCAGTACTTC. It is translated as CASSDIWAREQYF.

The chain joins TRBV2 to TRBJ2-7; perhaps D is TRBD1 or TRBD2 (6 bases each). Trimming removed 7 bases at V and 0 bases at J, with 13 bases between. CDR1 SNHLY and CDR2 FYNNEI come from the germline V gene. This CDR3 has 14 residues. The CDR3 loop reads CASMRGGFSYEQYF. In DNA form, the CDR3 reads TGTGCCAGCATGAGAGGGGGGTTCTCCTACGAGCAGTACTTC.

In regard to this clone: Within the sample, other DNA sequences also encode this same CDR3. CDR3 amino acids: CASSLNRGDGYTF. The CDR3 region has the DNA TGTGCCAGCAGCTTAAACCGAGGGGATGGCTACACCTTC. The V call is TRBV7-3, the J call TRBJ1-2; weak D call: TRBD1 (5 bases). The CDR3 loop spans 13 amino acids. Germline CDR1 and CDR2: SGHTA and FQGTGA. V lost 1 base to trimming and J lost 6 bases, with 9 bases between them. The entire variable domain, with the rest obtained from reference TRBV7-3 and TRBJ1-2, is as follows: GAGVSQTPSNKVTEKGKYVELRCDPISGHTALYWYRQSLGQGPEFLIYFQGTGAADDSGLPNDRFFAVRPEGSVSTLKIQRTERGDSAVYLCASSLNRGDGYTFGSGTRLTVV.

This chain connects TRBV28 to TRBJ2-2, with 7 bases lining up with TRBD2. The V segment lost 2 bases and the J segment 0 bases; nucleotides outside the gene matches: 0. Germline-derived CDR1 and CDR2 are MDHEN and SYDVKM. CDR3 size: 15 residues. The CDR3: CASSLGGANTGELFF. The CDR3 bases are TGTGCCAGCAGTTTAGGGGGGGCGAACACCGGGGAGCTGTTTTTT.

The count of this clone is one. The chain couples TRBV28 to TRBJ1-4; TRBD1 is a possible D gene (5 bases). The CDR3 is 15 residues long. Germline V gene data show CDR1 as MDHEN and CDR2 as SYDVKM. V lost 2 bases and J 3 bases, leaving 10 bases between the germline ends. CDR3 protein: CASSLTRGSNEKLFF. CDR3 sequence (DNA): TGTGCCAGCAGTTTAACGCGGGGGTCTAATGAAAAACTGTTTTTT.

The rearrangement links TRBV28 to TRBJ1-1; 7 bases agree with TRBD1. V was pared by 10 bases and J by 0 bases, with 14 bases of the junction left unmatched. The CDR3 totals 16 residues. Germline CDR1 and CDR2: MDHEN and SYDVKM. CDR3 in amino acids: CATQPGQPIMNTEAFF. For the CDR3, the DNA is TGTGCCACCCAACCGGGACAGCCTATTATGAACACTGAAGCTTTCTTT.

This rearrangement joins TRBV28 to TRBJ1-2, with a possible D match to TRBD1 (6 bases). The CDR3 spans 11 residues. Trimming cost V 8 bases and J 7 bases, with 11 bases left between them. Germline values: CDR1 MDHEN, CDR2 SYDVKM. CDR3 amino acids: CASWGGFGYTF. CDR3 nucleotides: TGTGCCAGCTGGGGGGGCTTTGGCTACACCTTC.

The chain joins TRBV28 to TRBJ2-3; TRBD2 agrees at 14 bases. Trimming at V came to 5 bases and at J to 3 bases, leaving 4 bases not matched to a gene. The germline V gene has CDR1 MDHEN and CDR2 SYDVKM. The CDR3 has 16 amino acids. CDR3 protein: CASSQGLAGETDTQYF. The CDR3 coding sequence is TGTGCCAGCAGTCAGGGACTAGCGGGAGAGACAGATACGCAGTATTTT.

The V and J genes are TRBV5-1 and TRBJ2-1; TRBD2 matches at 10 bases. This CDR3 has 16 residues. CDR1 is SGHRS, CDR2 YFSETQ, per germline. Germline trimming cut 1 base from V and 4 bases from J; bases unmatched to any gene: 5. The CDR3 here is CASSLMGLATYNEQFF. DNA of the CDR3: TGCGCCAGCAGCTTGATGGGACTAGCGACTTACAATGAGCAGTTCTTC.